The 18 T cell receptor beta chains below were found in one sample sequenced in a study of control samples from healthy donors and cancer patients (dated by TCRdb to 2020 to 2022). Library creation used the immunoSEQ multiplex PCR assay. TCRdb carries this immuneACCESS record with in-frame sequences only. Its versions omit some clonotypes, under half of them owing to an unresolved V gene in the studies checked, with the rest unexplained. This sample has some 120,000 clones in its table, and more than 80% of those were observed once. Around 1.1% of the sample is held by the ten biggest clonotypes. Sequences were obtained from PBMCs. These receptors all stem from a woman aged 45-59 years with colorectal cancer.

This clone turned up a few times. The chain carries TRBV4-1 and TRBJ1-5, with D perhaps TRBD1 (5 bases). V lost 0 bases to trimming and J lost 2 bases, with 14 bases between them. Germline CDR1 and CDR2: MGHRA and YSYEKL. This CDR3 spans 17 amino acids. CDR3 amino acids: CASSQEARQGGNQPQHF. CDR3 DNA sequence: TGCGCCAGCAGCCAAGAGGCGAGGCAGGGTGGCAATCAGCCCCAGCATTTT.

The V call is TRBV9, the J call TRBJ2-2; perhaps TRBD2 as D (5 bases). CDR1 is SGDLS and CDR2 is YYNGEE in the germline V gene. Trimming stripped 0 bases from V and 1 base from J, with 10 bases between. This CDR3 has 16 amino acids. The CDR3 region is CASSVGLTLNTGELFF. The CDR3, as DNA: TGTGCCAGCAGCGTAGGACTAACCCTGAACACCGGGGAGCTGTTTTTT.

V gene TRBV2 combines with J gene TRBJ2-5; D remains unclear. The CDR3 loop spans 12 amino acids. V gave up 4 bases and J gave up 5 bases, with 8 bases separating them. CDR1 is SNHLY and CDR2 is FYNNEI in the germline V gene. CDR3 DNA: TGTGCCAGCAGTGGAATAGGGGAGACCCAGTACTTC. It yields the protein CASSGIGETQYF.

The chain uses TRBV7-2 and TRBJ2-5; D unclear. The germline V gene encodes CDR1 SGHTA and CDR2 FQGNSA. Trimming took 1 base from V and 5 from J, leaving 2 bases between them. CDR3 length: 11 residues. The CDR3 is CASSLVETQYF. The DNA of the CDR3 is TGTGCCAGCAGCTTAGTCGAGACCCAGTACTTC. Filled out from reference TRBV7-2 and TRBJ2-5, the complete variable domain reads GAGVSQSPSNKVTEKGKDVELRCDPISGHTALYWYRQSLGQGLEFLIYFQGNSAPDKSGLPSDRFSAERTGGSVSTLTIQRTQQEDSAVYLCASSLVETQYFGPGTRLLVL.

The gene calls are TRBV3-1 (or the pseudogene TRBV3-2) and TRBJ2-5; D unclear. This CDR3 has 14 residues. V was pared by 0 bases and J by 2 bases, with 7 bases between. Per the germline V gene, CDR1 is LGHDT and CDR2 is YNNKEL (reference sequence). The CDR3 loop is CASSQDETQETQYF. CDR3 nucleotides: TGTGCCAGCAGCCAAGATGAGACACAAGAGACCCAGTACTTC.

The CDR3 loop is CASSQDDRVYEQYF. The CDR3 DNA is TGCGCCAGCAGCCAGGATGACAGGGTCTACGAGCAGTACTTC. The chain combines TRBV4-1 with TRBJ2-7; 7 bases are shared with TRBD1. The germline CDR1 and CDR2 sequences are MGHRA and YSYEKL. Trimming cost V 3 bases and J 3 bases; bases outside gene matches: 5. This CDR3 comprises 14 residues.

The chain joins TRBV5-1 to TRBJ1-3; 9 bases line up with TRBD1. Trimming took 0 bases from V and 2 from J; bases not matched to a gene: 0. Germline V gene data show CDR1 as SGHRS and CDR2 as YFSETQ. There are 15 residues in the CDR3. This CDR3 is CASSLGTGAGNTIYF. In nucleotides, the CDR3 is TGCGCCAGCAGCTTGGGGACAGGGGCTGGAAACACCATATATTTT.

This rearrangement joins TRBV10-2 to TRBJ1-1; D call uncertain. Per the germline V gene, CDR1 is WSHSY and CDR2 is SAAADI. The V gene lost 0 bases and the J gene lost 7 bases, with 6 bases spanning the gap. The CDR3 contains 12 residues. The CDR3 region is CASSESIGEAFF. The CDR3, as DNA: TGCGCCAGCAGTGAGTCAATCGGTGAAGCTTTCTTT.

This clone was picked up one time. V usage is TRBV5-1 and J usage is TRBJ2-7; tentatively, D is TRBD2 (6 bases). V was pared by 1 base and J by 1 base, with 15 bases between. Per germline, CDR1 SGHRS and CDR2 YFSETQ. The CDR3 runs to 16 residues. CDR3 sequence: CASSLNGGAGSYEQYF. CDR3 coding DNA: TGCGCCAGCAGCTTGAATGGCGGGGCAGGGTCCTACGAGCAGTACTTC.

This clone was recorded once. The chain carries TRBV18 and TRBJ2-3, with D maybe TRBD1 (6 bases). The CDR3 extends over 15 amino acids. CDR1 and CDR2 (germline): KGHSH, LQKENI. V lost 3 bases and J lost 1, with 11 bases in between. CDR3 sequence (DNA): TGTGCCAGCTCACCCTCAGGGGCGGGCACAGATACGCAGTATTTT. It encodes CASSPSGAGTDTQYF.

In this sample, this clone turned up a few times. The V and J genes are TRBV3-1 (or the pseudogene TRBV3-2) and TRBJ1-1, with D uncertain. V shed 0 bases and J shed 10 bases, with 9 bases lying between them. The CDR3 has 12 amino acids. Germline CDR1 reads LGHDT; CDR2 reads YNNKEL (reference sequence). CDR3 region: CASSQDESGAFF. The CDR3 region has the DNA TGTGCCAGCAGCCAAGATGAAAGTGGAGCTTTCTTT.

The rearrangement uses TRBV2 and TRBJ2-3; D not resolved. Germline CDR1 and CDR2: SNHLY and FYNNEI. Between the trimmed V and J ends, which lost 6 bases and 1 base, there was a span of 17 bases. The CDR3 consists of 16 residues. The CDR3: CASRRTLGYRTDTQYF. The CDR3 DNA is TGTGCCAGCAGAAGAACCCTAGGGTACCGCACAGATACGCAGTATTTT.

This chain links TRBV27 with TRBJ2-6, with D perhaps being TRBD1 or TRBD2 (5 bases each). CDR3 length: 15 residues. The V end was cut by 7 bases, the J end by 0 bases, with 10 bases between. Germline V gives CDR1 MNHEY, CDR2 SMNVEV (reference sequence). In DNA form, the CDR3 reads TGTGCCAGCACCCGAGGGGACTCTGGGGCCAACGTCCTGACTTTC. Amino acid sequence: CASTRGDSGANVLTF.

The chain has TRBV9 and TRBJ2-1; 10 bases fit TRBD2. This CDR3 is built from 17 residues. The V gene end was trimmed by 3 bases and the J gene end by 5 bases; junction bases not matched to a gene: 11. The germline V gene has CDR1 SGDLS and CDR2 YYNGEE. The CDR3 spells CASSARTSGNFHNEQFF. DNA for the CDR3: TGTGCCAGCAGCGCCCGGACTAGCGGAAATTTCCACAATGAGCAGTTCTTC. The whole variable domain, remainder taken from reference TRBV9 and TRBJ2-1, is DSGVTQTPKHLITATGQRVTLRCSPRSGDLSVYWYQQSLDQGLQFLIQYYNGEERAKGNILERFSAQQFPDLHSELNLSSLELGDSALYFCASSARTSGNFHNEQFFGPGTRLTVL.

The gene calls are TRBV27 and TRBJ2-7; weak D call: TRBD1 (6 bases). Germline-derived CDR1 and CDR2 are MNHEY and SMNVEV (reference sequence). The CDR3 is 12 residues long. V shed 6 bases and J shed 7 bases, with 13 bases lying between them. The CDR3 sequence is CASRDSAREQYF. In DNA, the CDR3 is TGTGCCAGCAGGGACAGTGCTCGAGAGCAGTACTTC.

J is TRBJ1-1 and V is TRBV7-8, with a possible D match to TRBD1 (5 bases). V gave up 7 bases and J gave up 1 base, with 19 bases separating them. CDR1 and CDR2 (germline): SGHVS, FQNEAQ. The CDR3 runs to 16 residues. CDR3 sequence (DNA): TGTGCCAGCACCCAGACCACGGGGGTCCCGAACACTGAAGCTTTCTTT. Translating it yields CASTQTTGVPNTEAFF. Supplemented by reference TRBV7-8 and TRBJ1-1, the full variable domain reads GAGVSQSPRYKVAKRGQDVALRCDPISGHVSLFWYQQALGQGPEFLTYFQNEAQLDKSGLPSDRFFAERPEGSVSTLKIQRTQQEDSAVYLCASTQTTGVPNTEAFFGQGTRLTVV.

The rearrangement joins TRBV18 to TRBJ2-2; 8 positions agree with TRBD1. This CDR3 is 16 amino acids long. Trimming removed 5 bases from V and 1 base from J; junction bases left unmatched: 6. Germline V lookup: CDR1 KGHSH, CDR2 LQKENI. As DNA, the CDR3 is TGTGCCAGCTCAGCATCTACAGGGGGGAACACCGGGGAGCTGTTTTTT. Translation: CASSASTGGNTGELFF.

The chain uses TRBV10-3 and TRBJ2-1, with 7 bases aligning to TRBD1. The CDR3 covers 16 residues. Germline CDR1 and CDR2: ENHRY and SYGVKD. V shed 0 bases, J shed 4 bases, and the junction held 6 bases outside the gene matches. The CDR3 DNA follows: TGTGCCATCAGTGAGTCGACAGGGAAGTTTTACAATGAGCAGTTCTTC. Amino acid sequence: CAISESTGKFYNEQFF.